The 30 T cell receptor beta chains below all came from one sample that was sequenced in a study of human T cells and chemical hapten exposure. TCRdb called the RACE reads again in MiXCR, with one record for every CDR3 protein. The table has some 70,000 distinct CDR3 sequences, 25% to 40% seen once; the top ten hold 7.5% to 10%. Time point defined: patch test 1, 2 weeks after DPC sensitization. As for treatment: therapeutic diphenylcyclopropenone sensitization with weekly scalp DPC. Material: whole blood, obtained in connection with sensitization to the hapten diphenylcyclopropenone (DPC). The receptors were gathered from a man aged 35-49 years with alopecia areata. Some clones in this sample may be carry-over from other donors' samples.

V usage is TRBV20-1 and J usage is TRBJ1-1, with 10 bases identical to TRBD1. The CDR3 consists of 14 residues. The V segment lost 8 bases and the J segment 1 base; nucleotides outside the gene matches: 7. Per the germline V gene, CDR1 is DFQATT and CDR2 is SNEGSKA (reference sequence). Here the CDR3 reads CSTDRGYQNTEAFF. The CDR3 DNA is TGCAGTACGGACAGGGGGTACCAGAACACTGAAGCTTTCTTT.

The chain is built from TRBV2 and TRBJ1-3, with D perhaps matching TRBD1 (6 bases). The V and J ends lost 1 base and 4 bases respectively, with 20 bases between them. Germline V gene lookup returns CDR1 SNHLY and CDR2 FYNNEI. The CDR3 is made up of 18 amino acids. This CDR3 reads CASSEGPPSGVSGNTIYF. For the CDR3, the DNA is TGTGCCAGCAGTGAAGGTCCTCCCTCAGGGGTTTCCGGAAACACCATATATTTT.

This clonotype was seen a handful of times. The CDR3 reads CASSLGTGELFF. CDR3 sequence (DNA): TGTGCCAGCAGTCTAGGCACCGGGGAGCTGTTTTTT. This chain uses TRBV6-5 with TRBJ2-2; D not resolved. This CDR3 is 12 amino acids long. Germline CDR1 is MNHEY and CDR2 is SVGAGI. Trimming removed 5 bases at V and 4 bases at J, with 5 bases between.

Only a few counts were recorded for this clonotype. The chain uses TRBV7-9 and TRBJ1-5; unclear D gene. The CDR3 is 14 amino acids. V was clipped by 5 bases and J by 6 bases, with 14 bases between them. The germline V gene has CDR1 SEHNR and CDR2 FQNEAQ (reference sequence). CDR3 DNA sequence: TGTGCCAGCAGCGCCCCCGCTTTGGGTCAGCCCCAGCATTTT. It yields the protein CASSAPALGQPQHF.

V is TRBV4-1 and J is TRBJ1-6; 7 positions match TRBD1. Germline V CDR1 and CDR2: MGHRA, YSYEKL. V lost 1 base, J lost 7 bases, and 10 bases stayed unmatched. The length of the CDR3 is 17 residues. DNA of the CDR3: TGCGCCAGCAGCCAAGGAACTGGTGGACAGGCGAATTCACCCCTCCACTTT. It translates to CASSQGTGGQANSPLHF.

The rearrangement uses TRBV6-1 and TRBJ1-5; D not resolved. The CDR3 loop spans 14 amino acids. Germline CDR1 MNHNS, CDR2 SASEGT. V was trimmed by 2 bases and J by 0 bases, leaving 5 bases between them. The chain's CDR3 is CASSEWVSNQPQHF. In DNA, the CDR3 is TGTGCCAGCAGTGAATGGGTTAGCAATCAGCCCCAGCATTTT.

The CDR3 nucleotides are TGTGCCAGCAGTGAAGTAACAGGGTACGGCTCCTCGTATTTT. Its protein product is CASSEVTGYGSSYF. The chain employs TRBV2 and TRBJ2-3; weak D call: TRBD1 (6 bases). Between the trimmed V and J ends, which lost 1 base and 14 bases, there was a span of 19 bases. The V gene's germline CDR1 is SNHLY and CDR2 FYNNEI. This CDR3 has 14 amino acids.

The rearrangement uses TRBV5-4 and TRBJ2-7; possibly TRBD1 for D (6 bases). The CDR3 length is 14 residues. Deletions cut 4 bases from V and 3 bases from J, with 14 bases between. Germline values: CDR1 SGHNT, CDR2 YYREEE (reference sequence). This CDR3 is CASSEQGLGYEQYF. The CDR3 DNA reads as TGTGCCAGCAGCGAACAGGGTTTAGGCTACGAGCAGTACTTC. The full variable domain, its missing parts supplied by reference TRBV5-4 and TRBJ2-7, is ETGVTQSPTHLIKTRGQQVTLRCSSQSGHNTVSWYQQALGQGPQFIFQYYREEENGRGNFPPRFSGLQFPNYSSELNVNALELDDSALYLCASSEQGLGYEQYFGPGTRLTVT.

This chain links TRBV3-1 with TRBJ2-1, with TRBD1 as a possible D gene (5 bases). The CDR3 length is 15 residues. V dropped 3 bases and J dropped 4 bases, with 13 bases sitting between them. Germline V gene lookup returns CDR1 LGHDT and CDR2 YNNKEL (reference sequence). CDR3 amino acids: CASSQRRAPYNEQFF. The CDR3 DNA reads TGTGCCAGCAGCCAGCGCAGGGCGCCTTACAATGAGCAGTTCTTC.

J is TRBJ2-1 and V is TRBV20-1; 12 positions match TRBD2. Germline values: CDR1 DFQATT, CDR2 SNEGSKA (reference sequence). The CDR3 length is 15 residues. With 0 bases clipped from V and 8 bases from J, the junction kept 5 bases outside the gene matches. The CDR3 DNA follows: TGCAGTGCTAGAGATCTAGCGGGAGGGACCTATGAGCAGTTCTTC. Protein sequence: CSARDLAGGTYEQFF.

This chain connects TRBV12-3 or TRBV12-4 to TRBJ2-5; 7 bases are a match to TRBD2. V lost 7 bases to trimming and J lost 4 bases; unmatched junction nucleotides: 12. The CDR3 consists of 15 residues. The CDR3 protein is CASTPQGRVGETQYF. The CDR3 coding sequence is TGTGCCAGCACCCCCCAAGGGAGGGTCGGAGAGACCCAGTACTTC.

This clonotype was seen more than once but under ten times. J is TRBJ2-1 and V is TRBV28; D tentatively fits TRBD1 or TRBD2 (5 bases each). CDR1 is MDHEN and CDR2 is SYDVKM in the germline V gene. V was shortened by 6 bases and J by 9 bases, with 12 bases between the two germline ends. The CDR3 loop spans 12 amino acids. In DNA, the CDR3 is TGTGCCAGCAGCTTGCGAGGGGCTGAGCAGTTCTTC. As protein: CASSLRGAEQFF.

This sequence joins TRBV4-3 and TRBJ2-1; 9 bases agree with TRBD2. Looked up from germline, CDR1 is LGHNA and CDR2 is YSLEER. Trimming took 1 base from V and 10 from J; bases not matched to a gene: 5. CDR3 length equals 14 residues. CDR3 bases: TGCGCCAGCAGCCAAGGGACTAGCGAGAGCGAGCAGTTCTTC. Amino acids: CASSQGTSESEQFF.

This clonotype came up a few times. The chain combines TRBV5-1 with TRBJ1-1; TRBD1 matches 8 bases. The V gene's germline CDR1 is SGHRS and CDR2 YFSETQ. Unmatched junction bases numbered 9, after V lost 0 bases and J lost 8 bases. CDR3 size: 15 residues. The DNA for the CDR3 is TGCGCCAGCAGCTTGGACGGACAGGGCTTGGGGGAAGCTTTCTTT. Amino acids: CASSLDGQGLGEAFF.

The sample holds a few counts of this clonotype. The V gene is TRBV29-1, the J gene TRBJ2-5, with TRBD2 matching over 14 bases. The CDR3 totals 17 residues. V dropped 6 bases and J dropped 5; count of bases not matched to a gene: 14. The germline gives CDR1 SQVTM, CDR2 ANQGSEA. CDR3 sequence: CSVSGTSGSESSETQYF. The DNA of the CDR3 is TGCAGCGTCTCCGGGACTAGCGGGAGCGAGTCGTCGGAGACCCAGTACTTC.

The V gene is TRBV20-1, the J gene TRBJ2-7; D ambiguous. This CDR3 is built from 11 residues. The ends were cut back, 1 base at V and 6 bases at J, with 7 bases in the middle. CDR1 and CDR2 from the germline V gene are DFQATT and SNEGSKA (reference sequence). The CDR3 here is CSARVQREQYF. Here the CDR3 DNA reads TGCAGTGCTAGAGTTCAACGCGAGCAGTACTTC.

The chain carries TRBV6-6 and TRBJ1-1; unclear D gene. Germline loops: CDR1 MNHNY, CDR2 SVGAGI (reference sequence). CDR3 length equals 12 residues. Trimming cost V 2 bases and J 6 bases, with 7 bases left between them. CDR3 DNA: TGTGCCAGCAGTTACCTAACGGCTGAAGCTTTCTTT. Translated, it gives CASSYLTAEAFF.

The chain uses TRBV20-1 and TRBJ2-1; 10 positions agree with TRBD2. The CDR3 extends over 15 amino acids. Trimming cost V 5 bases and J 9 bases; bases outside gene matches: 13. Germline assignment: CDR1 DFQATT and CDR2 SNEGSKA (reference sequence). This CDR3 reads CSALLAGFRGGEQFF. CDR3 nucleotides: TGCAGTGCTCTACTAGCGGGGTTTAGGGGAGGTGAGCAGTTCTTC.

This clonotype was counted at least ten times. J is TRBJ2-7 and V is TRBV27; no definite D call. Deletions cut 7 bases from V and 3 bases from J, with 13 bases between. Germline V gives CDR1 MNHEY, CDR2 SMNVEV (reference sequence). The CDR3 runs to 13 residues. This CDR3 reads CASMTRRIYEQYF. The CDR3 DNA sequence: TGTGCCAGCATGACCCGACGGATCTACGAGCAGTACTTC.

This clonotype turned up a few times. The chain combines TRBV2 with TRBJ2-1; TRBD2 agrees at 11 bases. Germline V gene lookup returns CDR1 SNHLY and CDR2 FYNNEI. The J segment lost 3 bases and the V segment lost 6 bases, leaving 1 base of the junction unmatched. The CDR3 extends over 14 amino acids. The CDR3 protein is CASSGTSGYNEQFF. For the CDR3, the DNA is TGTGCCAGCAGCGGGACTAGCGGCTACAATGAGCAGTTCTTC. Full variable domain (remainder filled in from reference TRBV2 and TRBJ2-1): EPEVTQTPSHQVTQMGQEVILRCVPISNHLYFYWYRQILGQKVEFLVSFYNNEISEKSEIFDDQFSVERPDGSNFTLKIRSTKLEDSAMYFCASSGTSGYNEQFFGPGTRLTVL.

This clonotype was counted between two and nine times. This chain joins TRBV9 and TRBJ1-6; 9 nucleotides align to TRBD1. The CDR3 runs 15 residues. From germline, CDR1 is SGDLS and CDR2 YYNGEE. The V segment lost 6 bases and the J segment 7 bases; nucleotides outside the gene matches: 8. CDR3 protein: CASNAKGTGNSPLHF. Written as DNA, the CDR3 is TGTGCCAGCAACGCGAAAGGGACAGGGAATTCACCCCTCCACTTT.

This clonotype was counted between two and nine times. CDR3 region: CASSSRSTIAYEQYF. The DNA for the CDR3 is TGTGCCAGCAGCTCACGGTCGACAATAGCCTACGAGCAGTACTTC. The genes are TRBV7-8 and TRBJ2-7; D gene uncertain. The CDR3 is 15 residues long. Germline CDR1 and CDR2: SGHVS and FQNEAQ. V lost 4 bases and J lost 2, with 15 bases in between.

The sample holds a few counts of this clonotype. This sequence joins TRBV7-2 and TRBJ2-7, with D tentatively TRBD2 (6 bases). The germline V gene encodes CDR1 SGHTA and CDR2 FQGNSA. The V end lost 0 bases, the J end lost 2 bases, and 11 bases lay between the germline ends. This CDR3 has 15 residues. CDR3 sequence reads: CASSLAGGPPYEQYF. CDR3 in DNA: TGTGCCAGCAGCTTAGCGGGAGGTCCCCCCTACGAGCAGTACTTC. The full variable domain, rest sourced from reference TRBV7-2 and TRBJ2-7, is GAGVSQSPSNKVTEKGKDVELRCDPISGHTALYWYRQSLGQGLEFLIYFQGNSAPDKSGLPSDRFSAERTGGSVSTLTIQRTQQEDSAVYLCASSLAGGPPYEQYFGPGTRLTVT.

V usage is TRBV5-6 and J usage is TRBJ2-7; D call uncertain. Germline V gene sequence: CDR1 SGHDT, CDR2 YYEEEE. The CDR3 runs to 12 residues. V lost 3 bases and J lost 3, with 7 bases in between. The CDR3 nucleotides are TGTGCCAGCAGCTCCTCTTTCTACGAGCAGTACTTC. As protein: CASSSSFYEQYF. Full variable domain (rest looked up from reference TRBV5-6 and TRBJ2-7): DAGVTQSPTHLIKTRGQQVTLRCSPKSGHDTVSWYQQALGQGPQFIFQYYEEEERQRGNFPDRFSGHQFPNYSSELNVNALLLGDSALYLCASSSSFYEQYFGPGTRLTVT.

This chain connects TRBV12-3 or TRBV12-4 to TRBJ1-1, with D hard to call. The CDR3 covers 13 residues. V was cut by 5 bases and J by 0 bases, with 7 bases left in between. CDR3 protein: CASSMTLNTEAFF. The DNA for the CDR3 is TGTGCCAGCAGTATGACTCTGAACACTGAAGCTTTCTTT.

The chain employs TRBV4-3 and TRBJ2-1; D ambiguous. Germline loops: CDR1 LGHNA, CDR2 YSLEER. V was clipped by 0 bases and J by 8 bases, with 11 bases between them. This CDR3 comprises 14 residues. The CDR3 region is CASSQDQIEDEQFF. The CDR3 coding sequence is TGCGCCAGCAGCCAAGATCAGATCGAGGATGAGCAGTTCTTC.

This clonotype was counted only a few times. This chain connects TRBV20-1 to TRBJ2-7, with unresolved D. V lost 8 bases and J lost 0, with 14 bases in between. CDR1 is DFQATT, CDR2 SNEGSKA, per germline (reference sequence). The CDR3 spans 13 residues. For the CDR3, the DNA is TGCAGTACTCCTCTGGGAAGCTCCTACGAGCAGTACTTC. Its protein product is CSTPLGSSYEQYF.

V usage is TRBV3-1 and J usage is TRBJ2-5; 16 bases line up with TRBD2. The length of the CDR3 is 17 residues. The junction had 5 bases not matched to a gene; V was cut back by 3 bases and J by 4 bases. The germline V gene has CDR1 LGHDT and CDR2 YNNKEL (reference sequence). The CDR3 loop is CASSQGLAGGPGETQYF. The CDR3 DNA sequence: TGTGCCAGCAGCCAGGGACTAGCGGGAGGGCCGGGAGAGACCCAGTACTTC.

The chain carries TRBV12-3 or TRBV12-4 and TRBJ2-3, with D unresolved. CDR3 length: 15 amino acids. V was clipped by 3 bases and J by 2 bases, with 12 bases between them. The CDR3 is CASSLGNLATDTQYF. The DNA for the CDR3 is TGTGCCAGCAGTTTGGGAAATCTGGCCACAGATACGCAGTATTTT.

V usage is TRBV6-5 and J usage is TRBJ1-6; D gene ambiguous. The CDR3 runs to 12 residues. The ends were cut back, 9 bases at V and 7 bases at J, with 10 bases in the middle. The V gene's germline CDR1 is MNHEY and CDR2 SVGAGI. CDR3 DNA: TGTGCCAGTTCTCGATACAATTCACCCCTCCACTTT. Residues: CASSRYNSPLHF.